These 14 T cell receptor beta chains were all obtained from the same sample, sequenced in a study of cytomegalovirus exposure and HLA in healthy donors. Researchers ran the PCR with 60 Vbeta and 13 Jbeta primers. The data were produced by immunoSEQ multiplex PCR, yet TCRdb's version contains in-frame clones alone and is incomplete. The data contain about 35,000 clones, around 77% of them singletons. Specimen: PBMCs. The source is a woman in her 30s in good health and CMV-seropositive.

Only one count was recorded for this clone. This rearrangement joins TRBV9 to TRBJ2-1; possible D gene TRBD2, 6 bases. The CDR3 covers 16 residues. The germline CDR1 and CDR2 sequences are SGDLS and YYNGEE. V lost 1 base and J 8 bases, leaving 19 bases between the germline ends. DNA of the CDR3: TGTGCCAGCAGCGTATCTCCGGGAGATTCTCCCCATGAGCAGTTCTTC. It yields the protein CASSVSPGDSPHEQFF.

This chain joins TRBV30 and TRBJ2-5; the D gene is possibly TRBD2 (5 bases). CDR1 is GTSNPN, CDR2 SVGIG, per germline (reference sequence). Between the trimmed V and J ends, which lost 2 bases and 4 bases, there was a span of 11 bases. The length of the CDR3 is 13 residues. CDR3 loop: CAWSNGDLETQYF. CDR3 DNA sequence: TGTGCCTGGAGTAACGGGGATCTAGAGACCCAGTACTTC.

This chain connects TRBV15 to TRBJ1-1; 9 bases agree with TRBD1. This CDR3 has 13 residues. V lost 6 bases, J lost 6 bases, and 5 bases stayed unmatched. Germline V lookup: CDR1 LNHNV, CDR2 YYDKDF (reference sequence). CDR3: CATRRGQGSEAFF. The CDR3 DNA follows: TGTGCCACCAGGAGGGGACAGGGCTCTGAAGCTTTCTTT.

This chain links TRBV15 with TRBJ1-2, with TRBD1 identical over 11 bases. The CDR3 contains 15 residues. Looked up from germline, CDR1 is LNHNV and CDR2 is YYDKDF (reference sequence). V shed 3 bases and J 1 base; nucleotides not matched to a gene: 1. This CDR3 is CATSRGTGGNYGYTF. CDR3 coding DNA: TGTGCCACCAGCAGGGGGACAGGGGGTAACTATGGCTACACCTTC.

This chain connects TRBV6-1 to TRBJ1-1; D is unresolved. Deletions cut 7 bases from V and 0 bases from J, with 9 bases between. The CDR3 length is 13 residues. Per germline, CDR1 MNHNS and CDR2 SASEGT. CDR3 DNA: TGTGCCAGCACCCAAACACTGAACACTGAAGCTTTCTTT. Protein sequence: CASTQTLNTEAFF.

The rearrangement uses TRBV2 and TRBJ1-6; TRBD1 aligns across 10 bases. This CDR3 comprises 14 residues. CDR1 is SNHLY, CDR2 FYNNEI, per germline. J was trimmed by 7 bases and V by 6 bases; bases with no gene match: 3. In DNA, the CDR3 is TGTGCCAGCAGGGACAGGGGGGGGAATTCACCCCTCCACTTT. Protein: CASRDRGGNSPLHF.

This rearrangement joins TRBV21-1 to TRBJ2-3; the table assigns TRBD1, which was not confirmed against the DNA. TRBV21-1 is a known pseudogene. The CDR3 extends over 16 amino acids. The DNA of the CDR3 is TGTGCCAGCAGCACATACAGGGGGATGAGCACAGATACGCAGTATTTT. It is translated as CASSTYRGMSTDTQYF.

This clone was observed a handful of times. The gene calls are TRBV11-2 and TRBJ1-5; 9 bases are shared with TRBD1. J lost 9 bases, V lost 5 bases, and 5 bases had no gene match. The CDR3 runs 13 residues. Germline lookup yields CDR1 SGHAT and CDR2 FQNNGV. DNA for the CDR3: TGTGCCAGCAGCCCCGACAGGGGGGTGCCCCAGCATTTT. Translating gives CASSPDRGVPQHF.

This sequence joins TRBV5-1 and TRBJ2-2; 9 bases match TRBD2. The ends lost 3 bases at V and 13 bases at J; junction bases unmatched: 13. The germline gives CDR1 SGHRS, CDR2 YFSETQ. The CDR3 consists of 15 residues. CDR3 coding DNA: TGCGCCAGCAGCTGGGGGACTAGCCAAACCCGGGTGCTGTTTTTT. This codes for CASSWGTSQTRVLFF.

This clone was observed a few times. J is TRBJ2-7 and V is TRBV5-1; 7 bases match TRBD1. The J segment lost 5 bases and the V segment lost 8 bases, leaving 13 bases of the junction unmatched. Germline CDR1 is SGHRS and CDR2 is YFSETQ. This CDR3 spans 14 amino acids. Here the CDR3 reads CARDSTGAADEQYF. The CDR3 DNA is TGCGCCAGAGACTCTACAGGGGCGGCGGACGAGCAGTACTTC.

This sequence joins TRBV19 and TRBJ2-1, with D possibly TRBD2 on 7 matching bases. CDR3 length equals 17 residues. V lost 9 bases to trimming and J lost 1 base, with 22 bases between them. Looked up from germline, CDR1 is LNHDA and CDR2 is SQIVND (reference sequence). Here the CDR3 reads CASTSRGGSLSYNEQFF. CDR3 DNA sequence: TGTGCCAGCACTTCTAGGGGGGGGAGCCTTTCCTACAATGAGCAGTTCTTC.

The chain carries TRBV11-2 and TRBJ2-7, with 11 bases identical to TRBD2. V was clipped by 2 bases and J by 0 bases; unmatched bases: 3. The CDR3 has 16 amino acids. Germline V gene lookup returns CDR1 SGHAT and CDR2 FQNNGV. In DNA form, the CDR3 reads TGTGCCAGCAGCTTACTAGCGGGAGGAAGCTCCTACGAGCAGTACTTC. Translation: CASSLLAGGSSYEQYF.

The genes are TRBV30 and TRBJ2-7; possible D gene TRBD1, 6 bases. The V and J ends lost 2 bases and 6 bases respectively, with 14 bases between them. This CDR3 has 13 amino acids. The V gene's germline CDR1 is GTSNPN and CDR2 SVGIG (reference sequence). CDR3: CAWSKGEDSEQYF. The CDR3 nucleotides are TGTGCCTGGAGTAAGGGGGAAGATAGCGAGCAGTACTTC.

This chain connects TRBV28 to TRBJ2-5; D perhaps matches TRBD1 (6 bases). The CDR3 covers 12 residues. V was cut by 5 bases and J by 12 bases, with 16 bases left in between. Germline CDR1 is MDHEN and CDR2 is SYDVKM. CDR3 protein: CASSEMRDTEYF. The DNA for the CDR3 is TGTGCCAGCAGTGAAATGAGGGACACCGAGTACTTC.